The entry below gives a single TCR beta chain sequence along with its context. These data belong to a study of control samples from healthy donors and cancer patients. Trimming cost V 1 base and J 0 bases, with 7 bases left between them. Germline V lookup: CDR1 LNHDA, CDR2 SQIVND (reference sequence). The CDR3 length is 16 residues. Using immunoSEQ multiplex PCR, the repertoire was profiled, and TCRdb retains in-frame clones only, with some absent. The data show about 130,000 clones, 85% to 95% seen once. The receptor was derived from a man aged 45-60 years with head and neck cancer. The genes are TRBV19 and TRBJ2-6; D ambiguous. Input material: PBMCs. CDR3 loop: CASSIGASSGANVLTF. The CDR3 DNA reads TGTGCCAGTAGTATAGGGGCGAGCTCTGGGGCCAACGTCCTGACTTTC.